One and the same sample provided the 25 T cell receptor beta chains below, sequenced in a study of vaccination and CD4 T cells after COVID-19. Indicated treatment: approximately 10-day PBMC culture with coronavirus spike peptide pools or control peptides (ViraFEST assay). The Oncomine TCR Beta short-read assay was what sequenced the DNA obtained from cultured CD4+ T cells. MiXCR, run by TCRdb on the PCR reads, gives a single entry per CDR3 protein. The sample gives around 10,000 distinct CDR3 sequences, approximately 46% of which show up once; 34% is in the top ten. No antigen has been assigned to these receptors. Sequenced input: CD4+ T cells from blood, cultured in vitro. The receptors come from a human donor who had recovered from COVID-19.

This clonotype appeared a few times. V usage is TRBV15 and J usage is TRBJ1-2, with D possibly being TRBD1 (5 bases). The CDR3 is 15 residues long. Germline loops: CDR1 LNHNV, CDR2 YYDKDF (reference sequence). V was trimmed by 1 base and J by 8 bases, leaving 17 bases between them. The CDR3 region has the DNA TGTGCCACCAGCAGAGCATTGGACAATCAGGGAGGCTACACCTTC. It is translated as CATSRALDNQGGYTF. The full variable domain, its missing parts supplied by reference TRBV15 and TRBJ1-2, is DAMVIQNPRYQVTQFGKPVTLSCSQTLNHNVMYWYQQKSSQAPKLLFHYYDKDFNNEADTPDNFQSRRPNTSFCFLDIRSPGLGDTAMYLCATSRALDNQGGYTFGSGTRLTVV.

This chain connects TRBV7-2 to TRBJ2-7; D is perhaps TRBD2 (6 bases). The CDR3 is made up of 15 amino acids. V was pared by 3 bases and J by 0 bases, with 12 bases between. Germline CDR1 reads SGHTA; CDR2 reads FQGNSA. The CDR3 loop reads CASSLRGTLSYEQYF. The CDR3 DNA reads TGTGCCAGCAGCTTGAGAGGGACTCTCTCCTACGAGCAGTACTTC.

This clonotype was observed a few times. At one end the junction does not follow the germline gene, possibly because of a read error. V gene TRBV7-2 combines with J gene TRBJ2-1; 11 nucleotides align to TRBD2. The CDR3 length is 16 residues. In germline, CDR1 is SGHTA, CDR2 FQGNSA. The CDR3 sequence: CASTLVGTSGYNEQFF. CDR3 bases: TGTGCCAGCACCTTAGTGGGGACTAGCGGCTACAATGAGCAGTTCTTC.

The rearrangement uses TRBV6-2 or TRBV6-3 and TRBJ1-2; D may be TRBD1 (5 bases). Per germline, CDR1 MNHEY and CDR2 SVGEGT. With 6 bases removed from V and 2 bases from J, the gap between germline ends came to 13 bases. CDR3 length: 14 amino acids. CDR3 nucleotide sequence: TGTGCCAGCAGCCGGCCCCGGGACAACTATGGCTACACCTTC. It codes for CASSRPRDNYGYTF.

This clonotype was observed a few times. V is TRBV5-4 and J is TRBJ2-3; D remains unclear. Germline CDR1 and CDR2: SGHNT and YYREEE (reference sequence). With 4 bases removed from V and 0 bases from J, the gap between germline ends came to 3 bases. This CDR3 has 12 residues. CDR3: CASSGSTDTQYF. As DNA, the CDR3 is TGTGCCAGCAGCGGCAGCACAGATACGCAGTATTTT.

CDR3 nucleotides: TGTGCCAGCTCACCGGGTTTGAACACTGAAGCTTTCTTT. It is translated as CASSPGLNTEAFF. J is TRBJ1-1 and V is TRBV18; no firm D call. Deletions cut 3 bases from V and 0 bases from J, with 5 bases between. The CDR3 contains 13 residues. From germline, CDR1 is KGHSH and CDR2 LQKENI.

This clonotype was seen only a few times. The rearrangement joins TRBV12-3 or TRBV12-4 to TRBJ1-3; D remains ambiguous. There are 11 residues in the CDR3. V was pared by 4 bases and J by 5 bases, with 3 bases between. This CDR3 reads CASSYRNTIYF. The DNA for the CDR3 is TGTGCCAGCAGTTACAGAAACACCATATATTTT.

J is TRBJ2-7 and V is TRBV7-2; either TRBD1 or TRBD2 may supply D (6 bases each). The length of the CDR3 is 16 residues. Germline V gene data show CDR1 as SGHTA and CDR2 as FQGNSA. The V end was cut by 3 bases, the J end by 1 base, with 16 bases between. CDR3 region: CASSFTWGAGSYEQYF. The CDR3, as DNA: TGTGCCAGCAGCTTTACCTGGGGGGCTGGGTCCTACGAGCAGTACTTC.

V usage is TRBV7-9 and J usage is TRBJ1-4, with D tentatively TRBD1 (6 bases). CDR1 SEHNR and CDR2 FQNEAQ come from the germline V gene (reference sequence). V was clipped by 3 bases and J by 8 bases, with 16 bases between them. The CDR3 spans 15 residues. The CDR3 coding sequence is TGTGCCAGCAGCTTCGCGGCGGGGGGCTTCGAAAAACTGTTTTTT. This encodes CASSFAAGGFEKLFF.

This sequence joins TRBV12-3 or TRBV12-4 and TRBJ2-2; 10 nucleotides match TRBD2. This CDR3 has 15 residues. V was pared by 7 bases and J by 4 bases, with 6 bases of the junction left unmatched. The CDR3 DNA sequence: TGTGCCAGCACCTTAGCGGGGGGCGTCACCGGGGAGCTGTTTTTT. It is translated as CASTLAGGVTGELFF.

V is TRBV7-9 and J is TRBJ2-3; TRBD2 is a possible D gene (5 bases). This CDR3 has 11 residues. CDR1 is SEHNR, CDR2 FQNEAQ, per germline (reference sequence). V was pared by 4 bases and J by 9 bases, with 8 bases between. The CDR3 spells CASSWGETQYF. In DNA, the CDR3 is TGTGCCAGCAGCTGGGGAGAAACGCAGTATTTT.

In this sample, this clonotype turned up a few times. V is TRBV7-2 and J is TRBJ1-1; TRBD1 matches 7 bases. The CDR3 length is 15 residues. With 8 bases clipped from V and 8 bases from J, the junction kept 17 bases outside the gene matches. Germline V gives CDR1 SGHTA, CDR2 FQGNSA. CDR3 region: CASGHGTHGTAEAFF. The CDR3 bases are TGTGCCAGCGGCCACGGTACTCACGGGACAGCAGAAGCTTTCTTT.

The chain combines TRBV6-1 with TRBJ2-5; no firm D call. The CDR3 spans 13 residues. With 6 bases removed from V and 2 bases from J, the gap between germline ends came to 10 bases. The V gene's germline CDR1 is MNHNS and CDR2 SASEGT. CDR3 in DNA: TGTGCCAGCAGGGTTGGACGGCAAGAGACCCAGTACTTC. Residues: CASRVGRQETQYF.

In this sample, this clonotype turned up once. The J gene is TRBJ2-5, the V gene TRBV5-6; 9 positions agree with TRBD2. Looked up from germline, CDR1 is SGHDT and CDR2 is YYEEEE. Trimming at V came to 3 bases and at J to 5 bases, leaving 11 bases not matched to a gene. CDR3 length equals 16 residues. CDR3 sequence (DNA): TGTGCCAGCAGCTCCCATTGGGCTAGCGGGGAGGAGACCCAGTACTTC. Translation: CASSSHWASGEETQYF.

The CDR3 DNA follows: TGTGCCAGCAGTTACGATTGGGAGCGGGGGTACAATGAGCAGTTCTTC. It translates to CASSYDWERGYNEQFF. V and J are TRBV6-2 or TRBV6-3 and TRBJ2-1; TRBD2 matches at 8 bases. V shed 2 bases and J 4 bases; nucleotides not matched to a gene: 7. The germline CDR1 and CDR2 sequences are MNHEY and SVGEGT. The CDR3 has 16 amino acids.

This clonotype was recorded a few times. V usage is TRBV7-2 and J usage is TRBJ1-2; 12 bases align to TRBD1. CDR1 and CDR2 (germline): SGHTA, FQGNSA. V lost 3 bases to trimming and J lost 3 bases; unmatched junction nucleotides: 5. This CDR3 contains 16 residues. CDR3 region: CASSFGTGGGDYGYTF. The CDR3 DNA reads TGTGCCAGCAGCTTCGGGACAGGGGGCGGCGACTATGGCTACACCTTC.

V usage is TRBV7-9 and J usage is TRBJ1-2; 10 bases map to TRBD1. CDR3 size: 14 residues. The J segment lost 3 bases and the V segment lost 4 bases, leaving 2 bases of the junction unmatched. From germline, CDR1 is SEHNR and CDR2 FQNEAQ (reference sequence). Here the CDR3 reads CASSSGTGDYGYTF. The CDR3 bases are TGTGCCAGCAGCTCCGGGACAGGGGACTATGGCTACACCTTC.

This chain uses TRBV12-3 or TRBV12-4 with TRBJ1-1, with D unclear. Trimming removed 1 base from V and 4 bases from J, with 7 bases in between. This CDR3 has 13 residues. The CDR3 protein is CASSLGGRTEAFF. CDR3 in DNA: TGTGCCAGCAGTTTAGGAGGGCGCACTGAAGCTTTCTTT.

CDR3 nucleotide sequence: TGCGCCAGCAGTGAGTCGAGCGGGGAGCTGTTTTTT. Translation: CASSESSGELFF. V gene TRBV10-2 combines with J gene TRBJ2-2; D remains unclear. This CDR3 region has 12 residues. The germline CDR1 and CDR2 sequences are WSHSY and SAAADI. The V gene lost 0 bases and the J gene lost 7 bases, with 3 bases spanning the gap.

The chain couples TRBV2 to TRBJ2-3; D is unresolved. V was cut by 2 bases and J by 8 bases, with 8 bases left in between. Germline V gene data show CDR1 as SNHLY and CDR2 as FYNNEI. This CDR3 has 12 residues. The CDR3 loop reads CASSEIRGTQYF. The CDR3 DNA reads TGTGCCAGCAGTGAAATTCGCGGTACGCAGTATTTT.

The chain uses TRBV11-3 and TRBJ1-2, with D perhaps matching TRBD1 (5 bases). CDR3 length: 15 amino acids. V gave up 3 bases and J gave up 0 bases, with 11 bases separating them. Germline V lookup: CDR1 SGHNT, CDR2 YENEEA. In DNA, the CDR3 is TGTGCCAGCAGCTTCGGGGGGGGGACTAACTATGGCTACACCTTC. Translated, it gives CASSFGGGTNYGYTF. Full variable domain (remainder filled in from reference TRBV11-3 and TRBJ1-2): EAGVVQSPRYKIIEKKQPVAFWCNPISGHNTLYWYLQNLGQGPELLIRYENEEAVDDSQLPKDRFSAERLKGVDSTLKIQPAELGDSAVYLCASSFGGGTNYGYTFGSGTRLTVV.

This clonotype has only a few counts. The rearrangement uses TRBV6-1 and TRBJ1-5; D might be TRBD1 (5 bases). Deletions cut 7 bases from V and 6 bases from J, with 16 bases between. This CDR3 spans 14 amino acids. Germline lookup yields CDR1 MNHNS and CDR2 SASEGT. Written as DNA, the CDR3 is TGTGCCAGCAACGGGGCCCCGCCATCTCAGCCCCAGCATTTT. Translation gives CASNGAPPSQPQHF.

The CDR3 DNA reads as TGCAGTGCTAGAGATCCGGGGGGCAGCACTGAAGCTTTCTTT. Its translation is CSARDPGGSTEAFF. The chain combines TRBV20-1 with TRBJ1-1; D might be TRBD1 (6 bases). The length of the CDR3 is 14 residues. Germline V gene sequence: CDR1 DFQATT, CDR2 SNEGSKA (reference sequence). V lost 0 bases and J lost 4, with 12 bases in between.

The chain combines TRBV14 with TRBJ1-2; no reliable D call. V was trimmed by 1 base and J by 4 bases, leaving 10 bases between them. The CDR3 runs to 14 residues. Germline CDR1 SGHDN, CDR2 FVKESK. CDR3 nucleotide sequence: TGTGCCAGCAGCCAAGCGCCGGTTTTCTATGGCTACACCTTC. Translation gives CASSQAPVFYGYTF.

The chain has TRBV19 and TRBJ2-7, with a possible D match to TRBD2 (6 bases). The germline CDR1 and CDR2 sequences are LNHDA and SQIVND (reference sequence). The CDR3 has 15 amino acids. Trimming removed 3 bases at V and 0 bases at J, with 12 bases between. CDR3 loop: CASSISGGSSYEQYF. The CDR3, as DNA: TGTGCCAGTAGTATCTCCGGGGGTAGCTCCTACGAGCAGTACTTC.